A single sample is the source of the 10 T cell receptor beta chains below, sequenced in a study of a mutant IDH1 vaccine in newly diagnosed glioma. The sample's time point: week 23, last vaccination. Topical imiquimod was applied with each vaccine dose, which held 300 ug of mutant IDH1 20-mer peptide. Only in-frame clones appear in the TCRdb table, and some are missing; sequencing was by immunoSEQ multiplex PCR. The sample holds around 28,000 clones; approximately 82% are singletons and the top ten take under 20%. No antigen is known for these receptors. Sequencing was performed on PBMCs, taken from a glioma patient whose treatment included an IDH1 peptide vaccine. These receptor sequences come from a woman in her 30s with glioma.

CDR3 loop: CASSPPAQETQYF. CDR3 nucleotides: TGTGCCAGCAGCCCCCCAGCCCAAGAGACCCAGTACTTC. The rearrangement uses TRBV5-4 and TRBJ2-5; unclear D gene. CDR3 length: 13 amino acids. CDR1 is SGHNT and CDR2 is YYREEE in the germline V gene (reference sequence). Trimming pared 4 bases from V and 1 base from J, leaving 8 bases between.

V and J are TRBV7-9 and TRBJ1-1; weak D call: TRBD1 (5 bases). Germline lookup yields CDR1 SEHNR and CDR2 FQNEAQ (reference sequence). Trimming stripped 5 bases from V and 1 base from J, with 11 bases between. This CDR3 spans 14 amino acids. In DNA form, the CDR3 reads TGTGCCAGCAGCCACGGACAAGCGAACACTGAAGCTTTCTTT. Protein: CASSHGQANTEAFF.

J is TRBJ1-2 and V is TRBV6-1; D possibly corresponds to TRBD1 (6 bases). The CDR3 runs 14 residues. The V and J ends lost 8 bases and 5 bases respectively, with 18 bases between them. CDR1 and CDR2 from the germline V gene are MNHNS and SASEGT. This CDR3 is CASLGTLFRYGYTF. The CDR3 DNA sequence: TGTGCCAGCTTAGGGACACTTTTCCGATATGGCTACACCTTC.

This clone is medium-sized in the sample. The V call is TRBV6-1, the J call TRBJ1-5, with no clear D. V gave up 0 bases and J gave up 3 bases, with 9 bases separating them. Germline assignment: CDR1 MNHNS and CDR2 SASEGT. There are 15 residues in the CDR3. Here the CDR3 reads CASSEASAINQPQHF. CDR3 bases: TGTGCCAGCAGTGAAGCGTCAGCCATCAATCAGCCCCAGCATTTT.

J is TRBJ1-6 and V is TRBV2, with TRBD1 matching 9 bases. The CDR3 is made up of 14 amino acids. Germline V CDR1 and CDR2: SNHLY, FYNNEI. V dropped 6 bases and J dropped 8; count of bases not matched to a gene: 5. The CDR3 nucleotides are TGTGCCAGCAGGGGACAGGGATTTGATTCACCCCTCCACTTT. Amino acid sequence: CASRGQGFDSPLHF. The variable domain in full, completed from reference TRBV2 and TRBJ1-6, reads EPEVTQTPSHQVTQMGQEVILRCVPISNHLYFYWYRQILGQKVEFLVSFYNNEISEKSEIFDDQFSVERPDGSNFTLKIRSTKLEDSAMYFCASRGQGFDSPLHFGNGTRLTVT.

In its sample, this clone was seen a few times. This sequence joins TRBV4-1 and TRBJ1-5, with D hard to call. Deletions cut 1 base from V and 7 bases from J, with 5 bases between. This CDR3 comprises 12 residues. Per germline, CDR1 MGHRA and CDR2 YSYEKL. This chain's CDR3 is CASSQGGQPQHF. CDR3 nucleotides: TGCGCCAGCAGCCAAGGAGGACAGCCCCAGCATTTT.

J is TRBJ2-7 and V is TRBV5-4; D is possibly TRBD2 (5 bases). CDR1 is SGHNT, CDR2 YYREEE, per germline (reference sequence). Trimming removed 5 bases from V and 5 bases from J, with 17 bases in between. The CDR3 contains 14 residues. CDR3 protein: CASSFRADYNEQYF. DNA for the CDR3: TGTGCCAGCAGTTTTAGGGCCGACTATAACGAGCAGTACTTC.

This rearrangement joins TRBV29-1 to TRBJ1-2; D ambiguous. V gave up 6 bases and J gave up 0 bases, with 5 bases separating them. Looked up from germline, CDR1 is SQVTM and CDR2 is ANQGSEA. This CDR3 contains 11 residues. CDR3 region: CSVHANYGYTF. CDR3 sequence (DNA): TGCAGCGTACATGCTAACTATGGCTACACCTTC.

This CDR3 reads CASSGLAGRTGELFF. CDR3 in DNA: TGTGCCAGCAGTGGACTAGCGGGGCGAACCGGGGAGCTGTTTTTT. This chain connects TRBV2 to TRBJ2-2, with 11 nucleotides matching TRBD2. The V gene end was trimmed by 4 bases and the J gene end by 5 bases; junction bases not matched to a gene: 3. This CDR3 region has 15 residues. Germline V gene data show CDR1 as SNHLY and CDR2 as FYNNEI.

The V and J genes are TRBV23-1 and TRBJ1-2; no firm D call. TRBV23-1 is an ORF, with its function uncertain. The ends were cut back, 7 bases at V and 4 bases at J, with 16 bases in the middle. The CDR3 is 14 residues long. CDR3 bases: TGCGCCAGCAAGTTCAAGAGGGTTCGCTATGGCTACACCTTC. Amino acids: CASKFKRVRYGYTF.